This T cell receptor (beta chain) was sequenced for a study of a mutant IDH1 vaccine in newly diagnosed glioma. Measured with immunoSEQ multiplex PCR; TCRdb has only the in-frame clones, and not every one. This table holds tens of thousands of clones, 82% found once. Time point in this sample: week 5, during vaccination. A 20-mer mutant IDH1 peptide at 300 ug was injected subcutaneously with topical imiquimod. About this clone itself: The target antigen is unknown.

V lost 7 bases and J lost 3, with 22 bases in between. Germline V gene lookup returns CDR1 LNHDA and CDR2 SQIVND (reference sequence). The CDR3 is 16 residues long. The V and J genes are TRBV19 and TRBJ2-7; D is perhaps TRBD1 (6 bases). The sequencing used PBMCs, collected from a glioma patient whose treatment included an IDH1 peptide vaccine. The sequence was obtained from a woman in her late teens or twenties with glioma. Some clones in this sample may be carry-over from other donors' samples. CDR3 loop: CASTRLSRDKCYEQYF. For the CDR3, the DNA is TGTGCCAGTACCCGATTAAGTCGGGACAAATGCTACGAGCAGTACTTC.